This passage covers 29 T cell receptor beta chains from one sample sequenced in a study of cytomegalovirus exposure and HLA in healthy donors (TCRdb year 2017). Receptor amplification or capture employed the immunoSEQ multiplex PCR assay. For the multiplex PCR, a mixture combining 60 forward primers for TCR Vbeta segments and 13 reverse primers for TCR Jbeta segments was used. Sourced from immuneACCESS, this table was stored by TCRdb with only in-frame sequences that have V and J called. A share of the clones is absent; for the studies checked, an unresolved V gene accounts for under half, and the remainder has no known explanation. The sample table contains over 150,000 clones; only one count was recorded for approximately 90% of them. About 0.93% of the sample comes from the top ten. Material for sequencing was PBMCs. The receptors stem from a woman aged 25 to 39 in good health and CMV-seronegative.

The chain has TRBV4-1 and TRBJ1-5, with 7 positions matching TRBD1. Germline loops: CDR1 MGHRA, CDR2 YSYEKL. The CDR3 extends over 17 amino acids. The J segment lost 3 bases and the V segment lost 3 bases, leaving 11 bases of the junction unmatched. CDR3 nucleotides: TGCGCCAGCAGCCAGGACAGGACCCCTCGGGACAATCAGCCCCAGCATTTT. Translated: CASSQDRTPRDNQPQHF.

This chain links TRBV6-4 with TRBJ2-1; 9 bases agree with TRBD2. Germline CDR1 reads MRHNA; CDR2 reads SNTAGT. The CDR3 sequence is 13 residues long. With V trimmed by 6 bases and J by 6 bases, 3 bases remained unmatched. The DNA for the CDR3 is TGTGCCAGCAGGGAGCGGGAGGTCAATGAGCAGTTCTTC. Translating it yields CASREREVNEQFF.

This chain uses TRBV29-1 with TRBJ2-5; 8 nucleotides line up with TRBD1. Germline lookup yields CDR1 SQVTM and CDR2 ANQGSEA. CDR3 length: 11 amino acids. Trimming at V came to 6 bases and at J to 10 bases, leaving 7 bases not matched to a gene. The CDR3, as DNA: TGCAGCGTCGAAAAAGGACAGGGCCAGTACTTC. Its protein is CSVEKGQGQYF.

This sequence joins TRBV28 and TRBJ1-5, with 9 bases lining up with TRBD1. CDR1 and CDR2 from the germline V gene are MDHEN and SYDVKM. There are 13 residues in the CDR3. With V trimmed by 5 bases and J by 6 bases, 2 bases remained unmatched. The DNA of the CDR3 is TGTGCCAGCAGTGGGACAGGGCCTCAGCCCCAGCATTTT. It is translated as CASSGTGPQPQHF.

V usage is TRBV5-4 and J usage is TRBJ1-2; TRBD1 matches at 8 bases. This CDR3 has 16 amino acids. Trimming at V came to 3 bases and at J to 1 base, leaving 8 bases not matched to a gene. Germline CDR1 is SGHNT and CDR2 is YYREEE (reference sequence). DNA for the CDR3: TGTGCCAGCAGCTCTAGTCGGGACAGGAGTAACTATGGCTACACCTTC. It yields the protein CASSSSRDRSNYGYTF. Together with reference TRBV5-4 and TRBJ1-2, the CDR3 gives the full variable domain: ETGVTQSPTHLIKTRGQQVTLRCSSQSGHNTVSWYQQALGQGPQFIFQYYREEENGRGNFPPRFSGLQFPNYSSELNVNALELDDSALYLCASSSSRDRSNYGYTFGSGTRLTVV.

This rearrangement joins TRBV6-6 to TRBJ2-7, with 10 nucleotides matching TRBD1. The CDR3 is 16 residues long. Germline CDR1 reads MNHNY; CDR2 reads SVGAGI (reference sequence). Trimming took 7 bases from V and 3 from J; bases not matched to a gene: 12. CDR3 region: CASISLPGQGSYEQYF. CDR3 nucleotides: TGTGCCAGCATCTCGCTTCCGGGACAGGGGAGCTACGAGCAGTACTTC.

The chain has TRBV30 and TRBJ2-1, with TRBD2 identical over 10 bases. Losses at the gene ends were 7 bases for V and 6 bases for J; bases not matched to a gene: 6. The CDR3 covers 13 residues. Germline lookup yields CDR1 GTSNPN and CDR2 SVGIG (reference sequence). The CDR3 region is CAFLAGAVNEQFF. DNA of the CDR3: TGTGCCTTCCTAGCGGGAGCCGTCAATGAGCAGTTCTTC.

This rearrangement joins TRBV6-5 to TRBJ2-1; 9 bases agree with TRBD2. Germline CDR1 MNHEY, CDR2 SVGAGI. The CDR3 is 15 amino acids. Trimming took 6 bases from V and 8 from J; bases not matched to a gene: 11. CDR3 bases: TGTGCCAGCAGCTTGAAGCGGGGGGCCCTCGATGAGCAGTTCTTC. This encodes CASSLKRGALDEQFF.

The chain recombines TRBV29-1 with TRBJ1-1; D possibly corresponds to TRBD1 (6 bases). The CDR3 spans 13 residues. Germline loops: CDR1 SQVTM, CDR2 ANQGSEA. The ends were cut back, 3 bases at V and 0 bases at J, with 8 bases in the middle. This CDR3 reads CSVEQGMNTEAFF. The CDR3 region has the DNA TGCAGCGTTGAGCAGGGGATGAACACTGAAGCTTTCTTT.

CDR3 sequence: CASSAAGLAGGSTQYF. As DNA, the CDR3 is TGTGCCAGCAGTGCCGCGGGACTAGCGGGAGGGTCTACGCAGTATTTT. This rearrangement joins TRBV6-6 to TRBJ2-3; 16 nucleotides agree with TRBD2. J gave up 8 bases and V 5 bases, and 7 bases lay outside the gene matches. This CDR3 is 16 amino acids long. Germline V lookup: CDR1 MNHNY, CDR2 SVGAGI (reference sequence).

This clone was counted only a few times. The genes are TRBV7-9 and TRBJ1-4, with D possibly being TRBD1 (6 bases). V lost 6 bases to trimming and J lost 7 bases, with 15 bases between them. This CDR3 is built from 14 residues. Per the germline V gene, CDR1 is SEHNR and CDR2 is FQNEAQ (reference sequence). CDR3 region: CASRPGVGIEKLFF. In DNA form, the CDR3 reads TGTGCCAGCAGACCAGGGGTTGGGATTGAAAAACTGTTTTTT.

V usage is TRBV5-8 and J usage is TRBJ2-7; TRBD1 matches 8 bases. CDR1 is SGHTS and CDR2 is YDEGEE in the germline V gene. This CDR3 has 14 amino acids. The V segment lost 6 bases and the J segment 3 bases; nucleotides outside the gene matches: 8. CDR3 loop: CASIHRDRLYEQYF. Here the CDR3 DNA reads TGTGCCAGCATCCACCGGGACAGGCTCTACGAGCAGTACTTC.

V and J are TRBV30 and TRBJ2-5; 11 bases align to TRBD2. The CDR3 covers 14 residues. CDR1 is GTSNPN, CDR2 SVGIG, per germline (reference sequence). V dropped 3 bases and J dropped 4; count of bases not matched to a gene: 4. In DNA form, the CDR3 reads TGTGCCTGGAGAATAGCGGGAGGGTCAGAGACCCAGTACTTC. The encoded protein is CAWRIAGGSETQYF. Full variable domain (rest looked up from reference TRBV30 and TRBJ2-5): SQTIHQWPATLVQPVGSPLSLECTVEGTSNPNLYWYRQAAGRGLQLLFYSVGIGQISSEVPQNLSASRPQDRQFILSSKKLLLSDSGFYLCAWRIAGGSETQYFGPGTRLLVL.

This sequence joins TRBV28 and TRBJ2-5; D is possibly TRBD2 (7 bases). Germline V gene sequence: CDR1 MDHEN, CDR2 SYDVKM. The CDR3 spans 13 residues. V shed 9 bases and J shed 5 bases, with 16 bases lying between them. The DNA of the CDR3 is TGTGCCAGTAAAACGGGGGGCCGGGAGACCCAGTACTTC. Its protein is CASKTGGRETQYF.

The chain uses TRBV28 and TRBJ2-2; 7 nucleotides align to TRBD2. Germline CDR1 reads MDHEN; CDR2 reads SYDVKM. Trimming cost V 6 bases and J 0 bases; bases outside gene matches: 7. The CDR3 is 16 residues long. CDR3 amino acids: CASRGSGGPNTGELFF. The DNA of the CDR3 is TGTGCCAGCAGGGGGTCGGGAGGCCCGAACACCGGGGAGCTGTTTTTT.

This chain joins TRBV9 and TRBJ2-3; D possibly corresponds to TRBD1 (6 bases). V was pared by 6 bases and J by 6 bases, with 20 bases between. The CDR3 is 15 residues long. Germline CDR1 is SGDLS and CDR2 is YYNGEE. The CDR3 is CASTSGGGYLDTQYF. The CDR3 coding sequence is TGTGCCAGCACCTCCGGTGGGGGCTACCTGGATACGCAGTATTTT.

This clone was observed once. This chain connects TRBV5-1 to TRBJ2-7, with D possibly being TRBD1 (6 bases). The germline V and J ends were trimmed by 6 bases and 1 base, with 14 bases remaining between them. Germline V gene sequence: CDR1 SGHRS, CDR2 YFSETQ. The CDR3 length is 14 residues. The CDR3: CASTSDSLSYEQYF. CDR3 sequence (DNA): TGCGCCAGCACCTCGGACAGCCTGTCCTACGAGCAGTACTTC.

The rearrangement uses TRBV5-6 and TRBJ2-1, with a tentative D call TRBD1 (6 bases). Germline CDR1 SGHDT, CDR2 YYEEEE. With 4 bases removed from V and 5 bases from J, the gap between germline ends came to 10 bases. This CDR3 comprises 13 residues. The DNA of the CDR3 is TGTGCCAGCAGCAGGGACATTCACAATGAGCAGTTCTTC. This translates into CASSRDIHNEQFF.

The gene calls are TRBV5-4 and TRBJ2-7; a weak D match, TRBD2 (6 bases). V lost 0 bases and J 6 bases, leaving 13 bases between the germline ends. The CDR3 length is 14 residues. The germline V gene has CDR1 SGHNT and CDR2 YYREEE (reference sequence). CDR3: CASSLDPGEVEQYF. The CDR3 DNA is TGTGCCAGCAGCTTGGATCCGGGAGAGGTCGAGCAGTACTTC.

The chain couples TRBV7-6 to TRBJ2-5, with 12 nucleotides matching TRBD2. The germline gives CDR1 SGHVS, CDR2 FNYEAQ. This CDR3 comprises 16 residues. Trimming at V came to 5 bases and at J to 5 bases, leaving 9 bases not matched to a gene. The CDR3 loop is CASSPSSGRAVETQYF. The DNA of the CDR3 is TGTGCCAGCAGCCCCTCTAGCGGGAGGGCCGTTGAGACCCAGTACTTC. Based on the CDR3 plus reference TRBV7-6 and TRBJ2-5, the full variable domain is GAGVSQSPRYKVTKRGQDVALRCDPISGHVSLYWYRQALGQGPEFLTYFNYEAQQDKSGLPNDRFSAERPEGSISTLTIQRTEQRDSAMYRCASSPSSGRAVETQYFGPGTRLLVL.

The chain employs TRBV6-5 and TRBJ1-5; the match to TRBD1 covers 7 bases. V was pared by 7 bases and J by 7 bases, with 10 bases of the junction left unmatched. Germline V gives CDR1 MNHEY, CDR2 SVGAGI. The CDR3 has 14 amino acids. The CDR3 nucleotides are TGTGCCAGCACCGCCACAGGGGACGGACAGCCCCAGCATTTT. This codes for CASTATGDGQPQHF.

The J gene is TRBJ2-3, the V gene TRBV27; 7 nucleotides match TRBD2. J gave up 3 bases and V 4 bases, and 10 bases lay outside the gene matches. The V gene's germline CDR1 is MNHEY and CDR2 SMNVEV (reference sequence). The CDR3 contains 16 residues. Here the CDR3 reads CASSSPSQGGTDTQYF. The CDR3 DNA is TGTGCCAGCAGTTCCCCTTCGCAGGGAGGGACAGATACGCAGTATTTT.

The V call is TRBV19, the J call TRBJ2-3; 8 bases match TRBD2. With V trimmed by 3 bases and J by 3 bases, 2 bases remained unmatched. The length of the CDR3 is 14 residues. Per the germline V gene, CDR1 is LNHDA and CDR2 is SQIVND (reference sequence). The CDR3 here is CASSMGLGTDTQYF. CDR3 coding DNA: TGTGCCAGTAGTATGGGACTAGGGACAGATACGCAGTATTTT.

The genes are TRBV5-1 and TRBJ2-1; the D gene is possibly TRBD2 (6 bases). Germline loops: CDR1 SGHRS, CDR2 YFSETQ. The ends were cut back, 0 bases at V and 8 bases at J, with 18 bases in the middle. The CDR3 loop spans 16 amino acids. The CDR3 sequence is CASSLAGDAWIDEQFF. The CDR3 bases are TGCGCCAGCAGCTTGGCGGGAGACGCATGGATCGATGAGCAGTTCTTC.

The chain recombines TRBV2 with TRBJ2-6; the match to TRBD1 covers 7 bases. CDR1 and CDR2 (germline): SNHLY, FYNNEI. The CDR3 covers 16 residues. Unmatched junction bases numbered 7, after V lost 6 bases and J lost 2 bases. The CDR3 DNA reads as TGTGCCAGCAGGGACAGGTCCTGGGCTGGGGCCAACGTCCTGACTTTC. Translation: CASRDRSWAGANVLTF.

V is TRBV9 and J is TRBJ1-2; tentatively, D is TRBD1 (5 bases). Germline-derived CDR1 and CDR2 are SGDLS and YYNGEE. The CDR3 is 14 residues long. V was trimmed by 3 bases and J by 0 bases, leaving 9 bases between them. CDR3 DNA: TGTGCCAGCAGCGCCGGGGGGTCTAACTATGGCTACACCTTC. Translating it yields CASSAGGSNYGYTF.

The chain combines TRBV5-1 with TRBJ2-5; TRBD2 agrees at 12 bases. J was trimmed by 7 bases and V by 3 bases; bases with no gene match: 13. Germline V gene data show CDR1 as SGHRS and CDR2 as YFSETQ. The CDR3 has 17 amino acids. The CDR3 spells CASSSGLAGGGDGTQYF. Written as DNA, the CDR3 is TGCGCCAGCAGCTCGGGACTAGCGGGCGGTGGAGATGGGACCCAGTACTTC.

The chain is built from TRBV11-2 and TRBJ2-7, with TRBD1 identical over 8 bases. V shed 8 bases, J shed 0 bases, and the junction held 9 bases outside the gene matches. Germline V gene lookup returns CDR1 SGHAT and CDR2 FQNNGV. CDR3 length: 15 amino acids. CDR3 coding DNA: TGTGCCAGCCGTCCTGGGGGGACAGGCTCCTACGAGCAGTACTTC. Protein product: CASRPGGTGSYEQYF.

J is TRBJ2-7 and V is TRBV5-6, with 9 bases matching TRBD1. Germline lookup yields CDR1 SGHDT and CDR2 YYEEEE. After removal of 1 base from V and 4 bases from J, the junction contained 6 bases not matched to a gene. This CDR3 contains 15 residues. The CDR3 spells CASSLLGQGLYEQYF. The CDR3 DNA reads TGTGCCAGCAGCTTGCTGGGACAGGGACTTTACGAGCAGTACTTC.